The next 5 T cell receptor beta chains were all read from a single sample in a study of molecular identifiers for immune sequencing clone quantification. TCRdb ran MiXCR on the PCR reads and lists one entry per CDR3 protein. The sample lists some 320,000 distinct CDR3 sequences; roughly a quarter were seen once. The source material was naive CD8+ T cells from blood, with Jurkat cell RNA spiked in. Subset given: FACS-sorted CD8+CD4-CCR7+CD45RA+ naive T cells. Receptors originate from a human donor in good health. Some libraries in this study had Jurkat cell RNA spiked in.

This clonotype was counted at least ten times. The chain is built from TRBV20-1 and TRBJ2-5, with TRBD1 identical over 8 bases. The germline V gene has CDR1 DFQATT and CDR2 SNEGSKA (reference sequence). V lost 6 bases and J lost 3; bases outside the gene matches: 9. The CDR3 has 14 amino acids. The CDR3 region is CSARQGPREETQYF. The CDR3 DNA reads as TGCAGTGCCAGACAGGGGCCACGGGAAGAGACCCAGTACTTC.

This sequence joins TRBV20-1 and TRBJ2-5; the D gene is possibly TRBD2 (7 bases). The germline gives CDR1 DFQATT, CDR2 SNEGSKA (reference sequence). The CDR3 length is 12 residues. Deletions cut 5 bases from V and 7 bases from J, with 14 bases between. The CDR3, as DNA: TGCAGTGCTGGGGGGGGGCCGAGGACCCAGTACTTC. It specifies CSAGGGPRTQYF.

This clonotype showed up many times. The rearrangement joins TRBV7-2 to TRBJ2-5, with a tentative D call TRBD1 (6 bases). The CDR3 is made up of 14 amino acids. V was clipped by 5 bases and J by 0 bases, with 10 bases between them. Germline-derived CDR1 and CDR2 are SGHTA and FQGNSA. The CDR3 nucleotides read TGTGCCAGCAGCCTATGGACAGACCAAGAGACCCAGTACTTC. This translates into CASSLWTDQETQYF.

This clonotype has more than one count but fewer than ten. The V and J genes are TRBV13 and TRBJ1-2; TRBD1 is a possible D gene (6 bases). This CDR3 has 15 residues. The V gene lost 10 bases and the J gene lost 6 bases, with 24 bases spanning the gap. Per the germline V gene, CDR1 is PRHDT and CDR2 is FYEKMQ (reference sequence). In DNA, the CDR3 is TGTGCCACCCCCCCACCTCCCAGGGGCTGGGATGGCTACACCTTC. It translates to CATPPPPRGWDGYTF.

The sample holds many counts of this clonotype. The V gene is TRBV28, the J gene TRBJ2-7, with 7 nucleotides matching TRBD2. CDR1 and CDR2 (germline): MDHEN, SYDVKM. The CDR3 extends over 14 amino acids. J lost 3 bases, V lost 7 bases, and 9 bases had no gene match. CDR3 sequence: CASNPREGSYEQYF. The CDR3 DNA reads as TGTGCCAGCAACCCAAGGGAGGGCAGCTACGAGCAGTACTTC. The full variable domain, completed using reference TRBV28 and TRBJ2-7, is DVKVTQSSRYLVKRTGEKVFLECVQDMDHENMFWYRQDPGLGLRLIYFSYDVKMKEKGDIPEGYSVSREKKERFSLILESASTNQTSMYLCASNPREGSYEQYFGPGTRLTVT.